One and the same sample provided the 2 T cell receptor beta chains below, sequenced in a study of T cell clonality in common variable immunodeficiency. Repertoires were generated with immunoSEQ multiplex PCR, while TCRdb's copy carries only in-frame clones and drops some. The sample shows 40,000 to 65,000 clones, none of them appearing just once. Sequences were obtained from peripheral blood mononuclear cells. The origin of the receptors is a person between 18 and 75 years old in good health.

This clone was counted ten times or more. The read terminates 3 residues ahead of where the CDR3 ends, so the germline J gene completes it. The V call is TRBV12-3 or TRBV12-4, the J call TRBJ2-7; D possibly corresponds to TRBD2 (6 bases). Between the trimmed V and J ends, which lost 5 bases and 2 bases, there was a span of 16 bases. This CDR3 spans 15 amino acids. Incomplete CDR3 DNA: TGTGCCAGCAGTGCAGTTCTAGCGCCGCCCTACGAG. Protein product: CASSAVLAPPYE. The full-length CDR3 reads as CASSAVLAPPYEQYF.

This clone was detected ten times or more. The germline gene is not matched at one end of the junction; a read error may be the cause. The read halts 3 residues ahead of the CDR3 end, with the missing end drawn from the germline J gene. The chain combines TRBV7-7 with TRBJ2-5, with TRBD1 matching 9 bases. Looked up from germline, CDR1 is SSHAT and CDR2 is FNYEAQ (reference sequence). The CDR3 runs 14 residues. The CDR3: CASSSPGQGETQYF. The sequenced part of the CDR3 DNA is TGTGCTAGCAGCTCACCGGGACAGGGAGAGACC.